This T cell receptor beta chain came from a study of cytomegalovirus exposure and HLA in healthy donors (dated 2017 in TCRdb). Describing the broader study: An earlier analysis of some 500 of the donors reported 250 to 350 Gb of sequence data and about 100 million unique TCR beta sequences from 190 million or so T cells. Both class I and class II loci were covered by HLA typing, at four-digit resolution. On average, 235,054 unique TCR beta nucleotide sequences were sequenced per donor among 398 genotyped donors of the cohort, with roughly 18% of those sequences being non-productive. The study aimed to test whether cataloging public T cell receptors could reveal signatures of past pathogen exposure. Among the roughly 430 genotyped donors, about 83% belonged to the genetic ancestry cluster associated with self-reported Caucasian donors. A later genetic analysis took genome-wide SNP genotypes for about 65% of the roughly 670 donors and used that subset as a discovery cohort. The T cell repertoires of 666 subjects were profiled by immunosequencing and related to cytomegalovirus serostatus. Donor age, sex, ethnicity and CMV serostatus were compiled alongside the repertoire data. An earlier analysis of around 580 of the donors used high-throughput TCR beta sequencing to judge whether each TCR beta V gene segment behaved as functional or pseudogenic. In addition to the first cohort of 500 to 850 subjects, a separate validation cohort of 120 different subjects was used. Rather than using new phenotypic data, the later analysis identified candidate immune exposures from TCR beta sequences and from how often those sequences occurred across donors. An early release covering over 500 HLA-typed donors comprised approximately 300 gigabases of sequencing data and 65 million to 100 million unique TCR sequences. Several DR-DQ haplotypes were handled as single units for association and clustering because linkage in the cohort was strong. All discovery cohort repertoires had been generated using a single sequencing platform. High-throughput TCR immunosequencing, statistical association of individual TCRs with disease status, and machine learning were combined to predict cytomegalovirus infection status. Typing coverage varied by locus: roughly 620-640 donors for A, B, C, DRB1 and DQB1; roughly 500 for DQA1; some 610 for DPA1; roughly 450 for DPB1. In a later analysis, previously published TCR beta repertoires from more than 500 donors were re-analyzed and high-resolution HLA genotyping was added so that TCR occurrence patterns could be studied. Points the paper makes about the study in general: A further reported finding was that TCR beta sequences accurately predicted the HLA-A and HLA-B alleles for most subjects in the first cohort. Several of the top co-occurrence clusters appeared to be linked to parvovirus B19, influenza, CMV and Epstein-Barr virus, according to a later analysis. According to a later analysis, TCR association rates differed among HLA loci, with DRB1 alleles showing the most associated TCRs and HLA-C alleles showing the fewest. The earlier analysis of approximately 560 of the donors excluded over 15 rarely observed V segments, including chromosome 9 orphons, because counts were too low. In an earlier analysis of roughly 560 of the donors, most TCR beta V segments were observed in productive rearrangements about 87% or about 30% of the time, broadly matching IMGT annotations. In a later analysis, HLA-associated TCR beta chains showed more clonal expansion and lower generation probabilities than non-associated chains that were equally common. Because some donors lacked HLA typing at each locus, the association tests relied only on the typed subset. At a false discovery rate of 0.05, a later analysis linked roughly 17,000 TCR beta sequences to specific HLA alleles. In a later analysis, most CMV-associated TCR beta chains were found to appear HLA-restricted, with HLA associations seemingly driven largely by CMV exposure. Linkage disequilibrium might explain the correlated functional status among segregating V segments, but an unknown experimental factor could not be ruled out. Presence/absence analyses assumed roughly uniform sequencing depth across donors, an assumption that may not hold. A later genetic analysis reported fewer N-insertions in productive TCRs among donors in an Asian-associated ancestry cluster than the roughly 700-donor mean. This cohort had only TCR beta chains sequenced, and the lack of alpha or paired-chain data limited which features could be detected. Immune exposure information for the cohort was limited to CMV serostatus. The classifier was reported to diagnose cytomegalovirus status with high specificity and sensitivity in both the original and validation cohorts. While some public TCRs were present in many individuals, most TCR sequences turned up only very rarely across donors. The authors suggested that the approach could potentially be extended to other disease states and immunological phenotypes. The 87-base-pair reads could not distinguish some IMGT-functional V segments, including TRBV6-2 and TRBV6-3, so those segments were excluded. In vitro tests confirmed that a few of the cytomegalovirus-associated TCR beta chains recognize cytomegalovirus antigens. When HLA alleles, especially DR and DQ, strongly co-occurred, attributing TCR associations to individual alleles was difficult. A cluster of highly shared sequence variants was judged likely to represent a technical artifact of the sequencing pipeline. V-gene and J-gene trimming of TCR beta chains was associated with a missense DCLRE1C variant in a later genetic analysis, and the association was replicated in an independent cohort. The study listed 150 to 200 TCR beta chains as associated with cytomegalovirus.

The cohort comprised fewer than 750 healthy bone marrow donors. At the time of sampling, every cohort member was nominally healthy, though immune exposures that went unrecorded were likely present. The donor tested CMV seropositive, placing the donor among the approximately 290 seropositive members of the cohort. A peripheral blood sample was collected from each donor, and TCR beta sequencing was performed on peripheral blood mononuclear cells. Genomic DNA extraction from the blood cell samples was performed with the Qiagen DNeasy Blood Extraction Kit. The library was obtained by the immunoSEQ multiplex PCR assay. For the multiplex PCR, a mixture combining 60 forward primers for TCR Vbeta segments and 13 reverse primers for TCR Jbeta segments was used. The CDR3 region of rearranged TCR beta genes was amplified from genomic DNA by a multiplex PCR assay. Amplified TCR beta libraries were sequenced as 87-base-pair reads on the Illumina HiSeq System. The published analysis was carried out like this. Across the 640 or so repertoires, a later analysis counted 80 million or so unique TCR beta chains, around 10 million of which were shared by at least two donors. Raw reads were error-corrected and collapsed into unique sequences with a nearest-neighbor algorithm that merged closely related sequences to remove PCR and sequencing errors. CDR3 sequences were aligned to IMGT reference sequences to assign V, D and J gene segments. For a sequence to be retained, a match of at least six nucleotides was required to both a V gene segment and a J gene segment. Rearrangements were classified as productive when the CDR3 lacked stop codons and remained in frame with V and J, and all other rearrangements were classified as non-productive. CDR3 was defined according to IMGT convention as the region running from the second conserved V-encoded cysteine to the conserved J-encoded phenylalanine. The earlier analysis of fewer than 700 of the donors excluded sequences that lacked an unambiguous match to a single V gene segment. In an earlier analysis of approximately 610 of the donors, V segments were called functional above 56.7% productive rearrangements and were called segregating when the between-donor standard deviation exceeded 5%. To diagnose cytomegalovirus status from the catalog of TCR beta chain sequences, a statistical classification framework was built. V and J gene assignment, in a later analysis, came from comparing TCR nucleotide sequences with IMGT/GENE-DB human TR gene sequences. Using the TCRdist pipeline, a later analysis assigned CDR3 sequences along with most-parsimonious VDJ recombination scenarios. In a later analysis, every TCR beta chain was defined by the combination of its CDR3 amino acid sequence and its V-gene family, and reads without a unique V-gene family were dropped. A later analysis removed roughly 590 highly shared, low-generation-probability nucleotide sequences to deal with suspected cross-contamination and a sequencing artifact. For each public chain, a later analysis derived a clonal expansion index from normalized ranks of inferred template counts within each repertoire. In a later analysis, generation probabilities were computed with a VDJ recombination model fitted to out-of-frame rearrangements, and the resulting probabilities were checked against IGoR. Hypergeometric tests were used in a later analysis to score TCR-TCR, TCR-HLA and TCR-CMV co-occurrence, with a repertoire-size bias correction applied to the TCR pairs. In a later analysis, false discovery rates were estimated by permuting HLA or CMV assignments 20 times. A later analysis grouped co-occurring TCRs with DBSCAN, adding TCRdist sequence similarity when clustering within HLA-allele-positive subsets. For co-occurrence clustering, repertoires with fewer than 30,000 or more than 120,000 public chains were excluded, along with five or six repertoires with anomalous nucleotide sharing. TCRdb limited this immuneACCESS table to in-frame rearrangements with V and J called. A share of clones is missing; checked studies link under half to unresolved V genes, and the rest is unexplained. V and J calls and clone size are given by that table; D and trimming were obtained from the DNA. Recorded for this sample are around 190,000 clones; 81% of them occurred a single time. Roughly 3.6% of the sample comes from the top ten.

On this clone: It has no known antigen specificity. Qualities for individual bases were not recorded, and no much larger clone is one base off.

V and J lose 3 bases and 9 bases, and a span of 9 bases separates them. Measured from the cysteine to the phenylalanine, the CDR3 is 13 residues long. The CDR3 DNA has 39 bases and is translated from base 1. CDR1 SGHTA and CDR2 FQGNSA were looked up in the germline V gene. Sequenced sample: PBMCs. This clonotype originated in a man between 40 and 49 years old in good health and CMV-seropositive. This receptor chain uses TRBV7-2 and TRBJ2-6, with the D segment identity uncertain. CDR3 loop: CASSFGEVNVLTF. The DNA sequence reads TGTGCCAGCAGCTTTGGTGAGGTCAACGTCCTGACTTTC.